The 9 T cell receptor beta chains in this list originate from one sample, sequenced in a study of control samples from healthy donors and cancer patients. Libraries were prepared by immunoSEQ multiplex PCR; TCRdb keeps only in-frame clonotypes and omits some of them. The profile shows some 9,800 clones, approximately 91% of them singletons. Sample: PBMCs. Receptors originate from a man in his sixties with colorectal cancer.

The V call is TRBV4-3, the J call TRBJ2-3; D call uncertain. Germline CDR1 and CDR2: LGHNA and YSLEER. The CDR3 has 16 residues. The ends were cut back, 0 bases at V and 0 bases at J, with 10 bases in the middle. CDR3 sequence reads: CASSQELGRSTDTQYF. CDR3 DNA: TGCGCCAGCAGCCAAGAATTAGGCAGGAGCACAGATACGCAGTATTTT.

The V and J genes are TRBV7-3 and TRBJ2-2, with 7 bases fitting TRBD1. The V and J ends lost 0 bases and 6 bases, in that order; junction bases with no gene match: 4. From germline, CDR1 is SGHTA and CDR2 FQGTGA. The CDR3 loop spans 15 amino acids. The CDR3 loop reads CASSLTGGLAGELFF. As DNA, the CDR3 is TGTGCCAGCAGCTTAACAGGGGGCTTGGCCGGGGAGCTGTTTTTT. Variable domain in full (rest from reference TRBV7-3 and TRBJ2-2): GAGVSQTPSNKVTEKGKYVELRCDPISGHTALYWYRQSLGQGPEFLIYFQGTGAADDSGLPNDRFFAVRPEGSVSTLKIQRTERGDSAVYLCASSLTGGLAGELFFGEGSRLTVL.

This chain connects TRBV30 to TRBJ1-2; D is uncertain. V was cut by 5 bases and J by 6 bases, with 16 bases left in between. CDR3 length equals 13 residues. Germline V lookup: CDR1 GTSNPN, CDR2 SVGIG (reference sequence). The CDR3 is CAWLPMGPNGYTF. The CDR3 DNA is TGTGCCTGGCTTCCCATGGGCCCCAATGGCTACACCTTC. The full variable domain, its missing parts supplied by reference TRBV30 and TRBJ1-2, is SQTIHQWPATLVQPVGSPLSLECTVEGTSNPNLYWYRQAAGRGLQLLFYSVGIGQISSEVPQNLSASRPQDRQFILSSKKLLLSDSGFYLCAWLPMGPNGYTFGSGTRLTVV.

The V call is TRBV5-1, the J call TRBJ1-1; D is uncertain. The CDR3 has 15 amino acids. Germline CDR1 and CDR2: SGHRS and YFSETQ. V dropped 2 bases and J dropped 3 bases, with 14 bases sitting between them. Here the CDR3 DNA reads TGCGCCAGCAGCTTAAGGATTGAAGCGGACACTGAAGCTTTCTTT. The encoded protein is CASSLRIEADTEAFF.

This chain uses TRBV7-8 with TRBJ1-1; D remains unclear. Germline V lookup: CDR1 SGHVS, CDR2 FQNEAQ. The CDR3 loop spans 14 amino acids. Between the trimmed V and J ends, which lost 1 base and 0 bases, there was a span of 6 bases. DNA for the CDR3: TGTGCCAGCAGCTTAGAAGGTATGAACACTGAAGCTTTCTTT. Translated: CASSLEGMNTEAFF.

The rearrangement uses TRBV6-5 and TRBJ2-4, with D possibly matching TRBD2 (6 bases). Germline assignment: CDR1 MNHEY and CDR2 SVGAGI. There are 14 residues in the CDR3. V gave up 6 bases and J gave up 0 bases, with 9 bases separating them. CDR3 in DNA: TGTGCCAGCAGGGAGGGACCAGCCAAAAACATTCAGTACTTC. Residues: CASREGPAKNIQYF.

This clone was observed a single time. This chain links TRBV5-4 with TRBJ2-1; 9 positions match TRBD1. The J segment lost 5 bases and the V segment lost 4 bases, leaving 16 bases of the junction unmatched. This CDR3 has 18 amino acids. Per the germline V gene, CDR1 is SGHNT and CDR2 is YYREEE (reference sequence). CDR3 coding DNA: TGTGCCAGCAGCCCCGGATTATTACAGGGGGCAAGGGACAATGAGCAGTTCTTC. It encodes CASSPGLLQGARDNEQFF.

This clone has only one observation. The rearrangement links TRBV7-2 to TRBJ1-1; 7 nucleotides align to TRBD1. This CDR3 has 15 residues. V dropped 2 bases and J dropped 11; count of bases not matched to a gene: 14. Germline V gives CDR1 SGHTA, CDR2 FQGNSA. The CDR3 nucleotides read TGTGCCAGCAGCTTACGTTGGGGGCAGGGGGTTGTTGCTTTCTTT. Its translation: CASSLRWGQGVVAFF.

The chain links TRBV28 to TRBJ1-2; D unclear. In germline, CDR1 is MDHEN, CDR2 SYDVKM. Trimming removed 0 bases at V and 4 bases at J, with 15 bases between. The CDR3 contains 16 residues. The CDR3 region has the DNA TGTGCCAGCAGTTTATGGGAGCTCACTACCTCCTATGGCTACACCTTC. Protein: CASSLWELTTSYGYTF.